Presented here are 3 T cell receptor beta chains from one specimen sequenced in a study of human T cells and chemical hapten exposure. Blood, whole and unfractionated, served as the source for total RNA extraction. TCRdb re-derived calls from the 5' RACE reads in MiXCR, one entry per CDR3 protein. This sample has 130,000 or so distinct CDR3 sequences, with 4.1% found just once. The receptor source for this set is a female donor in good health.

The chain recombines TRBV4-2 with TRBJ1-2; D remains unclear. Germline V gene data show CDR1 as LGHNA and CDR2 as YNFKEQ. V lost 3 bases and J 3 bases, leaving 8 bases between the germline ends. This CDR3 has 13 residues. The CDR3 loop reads CASSQSKDYGYTF. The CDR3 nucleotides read TGTGCCAGCAGCCAGAGCAAGGACTATGGCTACACCTTC.

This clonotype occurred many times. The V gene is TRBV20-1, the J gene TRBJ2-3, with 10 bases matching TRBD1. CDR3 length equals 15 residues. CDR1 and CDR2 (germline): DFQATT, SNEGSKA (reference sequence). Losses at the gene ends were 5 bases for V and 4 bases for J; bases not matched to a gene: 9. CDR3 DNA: TGCAGTGCTGCGCGACCGGGACAGGGGTCAGATACGCAGTATTTT. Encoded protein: CSAARPGQGSDTQYF.

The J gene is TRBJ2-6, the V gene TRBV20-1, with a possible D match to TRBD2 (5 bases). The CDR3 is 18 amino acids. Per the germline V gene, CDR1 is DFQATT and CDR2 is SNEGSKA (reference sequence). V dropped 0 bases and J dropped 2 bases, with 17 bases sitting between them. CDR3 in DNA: TGCAGTGCTAGAGATGATAGAGGGTCGGGCGCTGGGGCCAACGTCCTGACTTTC. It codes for CSARDDRGSGAGANVLTF.